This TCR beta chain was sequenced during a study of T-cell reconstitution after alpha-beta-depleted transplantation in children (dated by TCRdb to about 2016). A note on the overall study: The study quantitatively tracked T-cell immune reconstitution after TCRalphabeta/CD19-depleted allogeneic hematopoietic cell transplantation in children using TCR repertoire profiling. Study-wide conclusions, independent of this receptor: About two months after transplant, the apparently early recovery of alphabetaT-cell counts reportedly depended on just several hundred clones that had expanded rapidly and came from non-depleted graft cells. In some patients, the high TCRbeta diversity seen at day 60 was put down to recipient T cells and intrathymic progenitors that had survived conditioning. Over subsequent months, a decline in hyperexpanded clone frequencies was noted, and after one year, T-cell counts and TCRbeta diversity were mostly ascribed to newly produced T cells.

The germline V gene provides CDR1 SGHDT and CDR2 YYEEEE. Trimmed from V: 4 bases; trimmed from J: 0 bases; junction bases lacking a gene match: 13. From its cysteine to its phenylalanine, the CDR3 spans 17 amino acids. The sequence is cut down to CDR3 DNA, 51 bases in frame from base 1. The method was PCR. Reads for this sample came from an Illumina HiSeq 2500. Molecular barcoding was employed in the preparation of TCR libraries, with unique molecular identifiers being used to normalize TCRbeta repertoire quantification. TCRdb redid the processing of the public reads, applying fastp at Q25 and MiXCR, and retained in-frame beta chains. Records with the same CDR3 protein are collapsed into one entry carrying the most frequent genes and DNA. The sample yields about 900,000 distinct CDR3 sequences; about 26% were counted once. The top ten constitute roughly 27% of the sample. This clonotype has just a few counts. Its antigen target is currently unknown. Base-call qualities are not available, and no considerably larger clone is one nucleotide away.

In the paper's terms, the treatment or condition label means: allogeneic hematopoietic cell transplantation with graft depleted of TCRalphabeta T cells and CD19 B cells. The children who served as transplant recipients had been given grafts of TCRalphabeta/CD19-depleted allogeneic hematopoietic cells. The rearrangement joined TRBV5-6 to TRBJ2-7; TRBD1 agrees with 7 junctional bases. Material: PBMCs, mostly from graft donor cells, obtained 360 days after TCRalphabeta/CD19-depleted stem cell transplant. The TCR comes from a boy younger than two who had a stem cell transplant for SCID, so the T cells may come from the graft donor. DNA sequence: TGTGCCAGCAGCCGGATTAGCCTACGGGACAGCTCCTACGAGCAGTACTTC. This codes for CASSRISLRDSSYEQYF.